The source of this TCR beta chain is a study of blood T cell repertoires in COVID-19. At the level of the study: Italy, Spain and the United States were the sources of the convalescent and acute COVID-19 samples.

Libraries were prepared by immunoSEQ multiplex PCR; TCRdb keeps only in-frame clonotypes and omits some of them. The repertoire holds 250,000 to 400,000 clones, with roughly 90% as singletons. Patients at the Seattle site were enrolled during active infection and followed longitudinally. In germline, CDR1 is MNHEY, CDR2 SMNVEV (reference sequence). This CDR3 comprises 15 residues. J gave up 4 bases and V 6 bases, and 9 bases lay outside the gene matches. The TCR sequence derives from a woman aged 25 to 39 with COVID-19, enrolled during active disease. This chain joins TRBV27 and TRBJ1-5; TRBD1 matches 7 bases. Sequenced input: peripheral blood. The CDR3 bases are TGTGCCAGCAGCCTCTACGGACAGGAGAATCAGCCCCAGCATTTT. Its protein product is CASSLYGQENQPQHF.